This is a list of T cell receptor beta chains from one sample in a study of blood T cell repertoires in COVID-19. Produced via immunoSEQ multiplex PCR; TCRdb's table is partial and in-frame only. The sample holds 80,000 to 90,000 clones, under 85% seen once. What was sequenced was peripheral blood. Receptor source: a woman older than 75 with COVID-19, enrolled during active disease. Both conserved end residues are part of each CDR3. The D gene is left open where the match is weak. For some rows the clone size is stated as once, few or many, or as a class when expanded; others skip it.

d_gene: TRBD2; abundance: once; j_gene: TRBJ2-1; v_gene: TRBV19; CDR3aa: CASRPTQAGTYNEQFF; CDR3nt: TGTGCCAGTAGGCCCACCCAAGCGGGGACCTACAATGAGCAGTTCTTC
d_gene: -; abundance: -; j_gene: TRBJ2-3; v_gene: TRBV29-1; CDR3aa: CSVDPRGGGTTDTQYF; CDR3nt: TGCAGCGTTGACCCCCGGGGAGGGGGGACCACAGATACGCAGTATTTT
d_gene: TRBD1; abundance: few; j_gene: TRBJ1-1; v_gene: TRBV12-3/TRBV12-4; CDR3aa: CASTKQGATEAFF; CDR3nt: TGTGCCAGCACAAAACAGGGGGCCACTGAAGCTTTCTTT
d_gene: TRBD2; abundance: once; j_gene: TRBJ2-7; v_gene: TRBV10-3; CDR3aa: CAISEGLAGASYEQYF; CDR3nt: TGTGCCATCAGTGAGGGACTAGCGGGAGCCTCCTACGAGCAGTACTTC
d_gene: -; abundance: -; j_gene: TRBJ2-1; v_gene: TRBV7-6; CDR3aa: CASSFPALGGGNNEQFF; CDR3nt: TGTGCCAGCAGCTTTCCCGCCCTGGGGGGGGGCAACAATGAGCAGTTCTTC
d_gene: -; abundance: -; j_gene: TRBJ2-5; v_gene: TRBV29-1; CDR3aa: CSVDPGVETQYF; CDR3nt: TGCAGCGTTGATCCCGGAGTGGAGACCCAGTACTTC
d_gene: TRBD2; abundance: -; j_gene: TRBJ2-7; v_gene: TRBV7-2; CDR3aa: CASSLGGGEQYF; CDR3nt: TGTGCCAGCAGCTTAGGCGGGGGCGAGCAGTACTTC
d_gene: TRBD1; abundance: -; j_gene: TRBJ1-6; v_gene: TRBV19; CDR3aa: CASSIRQGGGGSPLHF; CDR3nt: TGTGCCAGTAGTATCCGACAGGGAGGCGGAGGTTCACCCCTCCACTTT
d_gene: -; abundance: -; j_gene: TRBJ2-2; v_gene: TRBV27; CDR3aa: CASSLWQGLTGELFF; CDR3nt: TGTGCCAGCAGTTTGTGGCAGGGTTTGACCGGGGAGCTGTTTTTT
d_gene: TRBD1; abundance: -; j_gene: TRBJ1-1; v_gene: TRBV27; CDR3aa: CASSISQTGGTEAFF; CDR3nt: TGTGCCAGCAGTATCTCCCAGACAGGGGGCACTGAAGCTTTCTTT
d_gene: -; abundance: -; j_gene: TRBJ2-5; v_gene: TRBV6-1; CDR3aa: CASRTTQGAGAQYF; CDR3nt: TGTGCCAGCAGAACCACCCAGGGGGCGGGGGCCCAGTACTTC
d_gene: -; abundance: few; j_gene: TRBJ1-1; v_gene: TRBV5-1; CDR3aa: CASRRQNTEAFF; CDR3nt: TGCGCCAGCAGGCGGCAGAACACTGAAGCTTTCTTT
d_gene: -; abundance: once; j_gene: TRBJ1-3; v_gene: TRBV30; CDR3aa: CAWSGDRTFSGNTIYF; CDR3nt: TGTGCCTGGAGCGGAGACAGGACCTTCTCTGGAAACACCATATATTTT
d_gene: TRBD1; abundance: -; j_gene: TRBJ1-2; v_gene: TRBV15; CDR3aa: CATSRSGTVFTF; CDR3nt: TGTGCCACCAGCAGGTCCGGGACAGTTTTCACCTTC
d_gene: -; abundance: -; j_gene: TRBJ2-5; v_gene: TRBV24-1; CDR3aa: CATSAQQETQYF; CDR3nt: TGTGCCACCAGTGCGCAGCAAGAGACCCAGTACTTC
d_gene: -; abundance: -; j_gene: TRBJ2-1; v_gene: TRBV5-1; CDR3aa: CASSLGDYLGEQFF; CDR3nt: TGCGCCAGCAGCTTGGGCGACTATCTCGGCGAGCAGTTCTTC
d_gene: TRBD1; abundance: once; j_gene: TRBJ1-3; v_gene: TRBV18; CDR3aa: CASSPLQGAKGNTIYF; CDR3nt: TGTGCCAGCTCACCTTTACAGGGGGCTAAAGGAAACACCATATATTTT
d_gene: TRBD2; abundance: -; j_gene: TRBJ2-1; v_gene: TRBV7-3; CDR3aa: CASSLVSSGRHEQFF; CDR3nt: TGTGCCAGCAGCTTAGTGTCTAGCGGGAGGCATGAGCAGTTCTTC
d_gene: -; abundance: -; j_gene: TRBJ2-5; v_gene: TRBV20-1; CDR3aa: CSATGLETQYF; CDR3nt: TGCAGTGCCACAGGGTTGGAGACCCAGTACTTC
d_gene: TRBD2; abundance: once; j_gene: TRBJ2-3; v_gene: TRBV29-1; CDR3aa: CSVEGGLAGGDTQYF; CDR3nt: TGCAGCGTTGAAGGGGGACTAGCGGGGGGAGATACGCAGTATTTT
d_gene: -; abundance: -; j_gene: TRBJ1-1; v_gene: TRBV7-9; CDR3aa: CASSFLDGVNTEAFF; CDR3nt: TGTGCCAGCAGCTTCTTAGACGGAGTGAACACTGAAGCTTTCTTT
d_gene: TRBD1; abundance: few; j_gene: TRBJ1-5; v_gene: TRBV18; CDR3aa: CASSRTGGGLHQPQHF; CDR3nt: TGTGCCAGCTCACGGACAGGGGGGGGTTTACATCAGCCCCAGCATTTT
d_gene: TRBD2; abundance: -; j_gene: TRBJ2-3; v_gene: TRBV5-1; CDR3aa: CASSLRLAPGTDTQYF; CDR3nt: TGCGCCAGCAGCTTACGACTAGCCCCGGGCACAGATACGCAGTATTTT
d_gene: TRBD2; abundance: -; j_gene: TRBJ2-3; v_gene: TRBV18; CDR3aa: CASSRGFSGSPPDTQYF; CDR3nt: TGTGCCAGCTCTCGCGGCTTCAGCGGGAGCCCCCCAGATACGCAGTATTTT
d_gene: TRBD1; abundance: -; j_gene: TRBJ2-7; v_gene: TRBV27; CDR3aa: CASSDQYRGWTYEQYF; CDR3nt: TGTGCCAGCAGTGACCAATACAGGGGTTGGACCTACGAGCAGTACTTC
d_gene: -; abundance: -; j_gene: TRBJ2-3; v_gene: TRBV6-4; CDR3aa: CASSHLDTQYF; CDR3nt: TGTGCCAGCAGCCACTTGGATACGCAGTATTTT
d_gene: TRBD1; abundance: -; j_gene: TRBJ1-2; v_gene: TRBV9; CDR3aa: CASSVGRQGTTSHGYTF; CDR3nt: TGTGCCAGCAGCGTAGGGAGACAGGGTACTACTAGTCATGGCTACACCTTC
d_gene: TRBD2; abundance: -; j_gene: TRBJ2-2; v_gene: TRBV6-2/TRBV6-3; CDR3aa: CASSLLRLAGVWTGELFF; CDR3nt: TGTGCCAGCAGCCTCCTCAGACTAGCGGGAGTTTGGACCGGGGAGCTGTTTTTT
d_gene: TRBD2; abundance: -; j_gene: TRBJ2-1; v_gene: TRBV2; CDR3aa: CASMERGIYEQFF; CDR3nt: TGTGCCAGCATGGAGCGGGGAATTTATGAGCAGTTCTTC
d_gene: -; abundance: -; j_gene: TRBJ2-7; v_gene: TRBV6-5; CDR3aa: CASSYYTGRNEQYF; CDR3nt: TGTGCCAGCAGTTACTATACAGGGCGTAACGAGCAGTACTTC
d_gene: TRBD2; abundance: -; j_gene: TRBJ2-7; v_gene: TRBV19; CDR3aa: CASSISTSGVYEQYF; CDR3nt: TGTGCCAGTAGTATTTCGACTAGCGGGGTTTACGAGCAGTACTTC
d_gene: -; abundance: few; j_gene: TRBJ1-2; v_gene: TRBV27; CDR3aa: CASSLGRGAPLYGYTF; CDR3nt: TGTGCCAGCAGTTTGGGTCGGGGGGCCCCACTCTATGGCTACACCTTC
d_gene: TRBD2; abundance: few; j_gene: TRBJ2-1; v_gene: TRBV6-2/TRBV6-3; CDR3aa: CASSKTSGSNEQFF; CDR3nt: TGTGCCAGCAGCAAAACCAGCGGGAGCAATGAGCAGTTCTTC
d_gene: -; abundance: -; j_gene: TRBJ1-1; v_gene: TRBV15; CDR3aa: CATSRLHTEAFF; CDR3nt: TGTGCCACCAGCAGACTCCACACTGAAGCTTTCTTT
d_gene: -; abundance: -; j_gene: TRBJ2-7; v_gene: TRBV28; CDR3aa: CASSNPPAYNEQYF; CDR3nt: TGTGCCAGCAGTAACCCCCCCGCCTATAACGAGCAGTACTTC
d_gene: -; abundance: -; j_gene: TRBJ1-5; v_gene: TRBV6-1; CDR3aa: CASSEVGVFNQPQHF; CDR3nt: TGTGCCAGCAGTGAAGTAGGGGTCTTCAATCAGCCCCAGCATTTT
d_gene: -; abundance: -; j_gene: TRBJ1-2; v_gene: TRBV14; CDR3aa: CASSQLLAGNYGYTF; CDR3nt: TGTGCCAGCAGCCAATTACTGGCAGGGAACTATGGCTACACCTTC
d_gene: -; abundance: -; j_gene: TRBJ2-7; v_gene: TRBV29-1; CDR3aa: CSVLSGGYEQYF; CDR3nt: TGCAGCGTCCTCAGCGGCGGGTACGAGCAGTACTTC
d_gene: -; abundance: few; j_gene: TRBJ2-2; v_gene: TRBV2; CDR3aa: CASRVGVFTGELFF; CDR3nt: TGTGCCAGCAGAGTCGGGGTTTTCACCGGGGAGCTGTTTTTT
d_gene: -; abundance: -; j_gene: TRBJ1-2; v_gene: TRBV19; CDR3aa: CASSAPSRAYYGYTF; CDR3nt: TGTGCCAGTAGTGCACCGAGCAGGGCCTACTATGGCTACACCTTC
d_gene: -; abundance: -; j_gene: TRBJ2-3; v_gene: TRBV7-8; CDR3aa: CASSFVFSDTQYF; CDR3nt: TGTGCCAGCAGCTTCGTATTCTCAGATACGCAGTATTTT
d_gene: TRBD2; abundance: -; j_gene: TRBJ2-7; v_gene: TRBV18; CDR3aa: CASSPLGAGTSGNYEQYF; CDR3nt: TGTGCCAGCTCACCCCTTGGTGCCGGGACTAGCGGTAACTACGAGCAGTACTTC
d_gene: -; abundance: -; j_gene: TRBJ1-3; v_gene: TRBV6-5; CDR3aa: CASSWSTGNTIYF; CDR3nt: TGTGCCAGCAGTTGGTCTACTGGAAACACCATATATTTT
d_gene: TRBD2; abundance: -; j_gene: TRBJ2-7; v_gene: TRBV7-6; CDR3aa: CASSSGTSGTWDF; CDR3nt: TGTGCCAGCAGCTCAGGGACTAGCGGAACTTGGGACTTC
d_gene: -; abundance: few; j_gene: TRBJ1-2; v_gene: TRBV4-2; CDR3aa: CASSQDRDRLYF; CDR3nt: TGTGCCAGCAGCCAAGACCGAGACAGGCTTTACTTC
d_gene: TRBD2; abundance: -; j_gene: TRBJ2-1; v_gene: TRBV9; CDR3aa: CASSALAGSSYNEQFF; CDR3nt: TGTGCCAGCAGCGCCTTAGCGGGGAGCTCCTACAATGAGCAGTTCTTC
d_gene: -; abundance: -; j_gene: TRBJ1-1; v_gene: TRBV20-1; CDR3aa: CSASGLGRRNTEAFF; CDR3nt: TGCAGTGCTAGTGGGTTGGGCAGGCGGAACACTGAAGCTTTCTTT